This T cell receptor (beta chain) was sequenced in a study of tumor-infiltrating lymphocytes in localized non-small cell lung cancer. Looking at the study overall: From each patient, both tumor and uninvolved lung, non-adjacent to tumor, were sampled. General study findings and limits: TCR sequencing covered a subset of patients with enough tissue. Immunotypes IM1 and IM2 had similar TCR-derived T-cell fractions.

Regarding this clone: Its antigen is undetermined.

Sequencing was performed with immunoSEQ multiplex PCR; in TCRdb, only in-frame clones are kept and a portion is missing. Counted here are about 15,000 clones, around 70% occurring once; the ten biggest clones make up more than 20%. The sequencing sample was made of uninvolved lung tissue not adjacent to the tumor. This TCR was sampled from a human donor with non-small cell lung cancer.

The CDR3 DNA reads TGTGCCAGCAGCTTTCGACAGGGGAACACTGAAGCTTTCTTT. Protein: CASSFRQGNTEAFF. The V gene is TRBV7-8, the J gene TRBJ1-1; 7 positions agree with TRBD1. With 3 bases clipped from V and 1 base from J, the junction kept 2 bases outside the gene matches. CDR1 is SGHVS and CDR2 is FQNEAQ in the germline V gene. The CDR3 sequence is 14 residues long.